Presented here are 14 T cell receptor beta chains from one specimen sequenced in a study of cytomegalovirus exposure and HLA in healthy donors. Amplification used 60 Vbeta primers and 13 Jbeta primers. Only in-frame clones appear in the TCRdb table, and some are missing; sequencing was by immunoSEQ multiplex PCR. The table has about 160,000 clones, roughly four fifths seen once. The sample taken for sequencing was PBMCs. The receptors were gathered from a girl aged 2 to 9 in good health and CMV-seropositive.

V and J are TRBV30 and TRBJ2-5; 10 bases align to TRBD2. This CDR3 is 14 amino acids long. After removal of 0 bases from V and 4 bases from J, the junction contained 2 bases not matched to a gene. Germline values: CDR1 GTSNPN, CDR2 SVGIG (reference sequence). CDR3 DNA sequence: TGTGCCTGGAGTGTAGCGGGAGGGGGAGAGACCCAGTACTTC. Amino acid sequence: CAWSVAGGGETQYF.

The chain has TRBV19 and TRBJ2-1, with 11 bases fitting TRBD2. V dropped 8 bases and J dropped 3; count of bases not matched to a gene: 3. CDR3 length: 14 amino acids. The V gene's germline CDR1 is LNHDA and CDR2 SQIVND (reference sequence). The CDR3 spells CASQGLADYNEQFF. The DNA for the CDR3 is TGTGCCAGTCAGGGACTAGCGGACTACAATGAGCAGTTCTTC.

V usage is TRBV25-1 and J usage is TRBJ2-1; TRBD1 matches 9 bases. CDR1 is MGHDK, CDR2 SYGVNS, per germline. V dropped 4 bases and J dropped 1; count of bases not matched to a gene: 8. CDR3 length: 17 amino acids. The CDR3 DNA sequence: TGTGCCAGCAGTGCTCTCCCCGGGACAGGGTCCTACAATGAGCAGTTCTTC. Translated, it gives CASSALPGTGSYNEQFF. Full variable domain (outside the CDR3, taken from reference TRBV25-1 and TRBJ2-1): EADIYQTPRYLVIGTGKKITLECSQTMGHDKMYWYQQDPGMELHLIHYSYGVNSTEKGDLSSESTVSRIRTEHFPLTLESARPSHTSQYLCASSALPGTGSYNEQFFGPGTRLTVL.

The V gene is TRBV9, the J gene TRBJ2-6, with D hard to call. CDR3 length: 17 residues. Between the trimmed V and J ends, which lost 1 base and 2 bases, there was a span of 13 bases. Germline-derived CDR1 and CDR2 are SGDLS and YYNGEE. The CDR3 sequence is CASSVSRSRTGANVLTF. As DNA, the CDR3 is TGTGCCAGCAGCGTATCCCGATCCAGAACTGGGGCCAACGTCCTGACTTTC.

The chain links TRBV28 to TRBJ2-7, with no clear D. V lost 6 bases to trimming and J lost 2 bases, with 8 bases between them. This CDR3 spans 12 amino acids. Germline loops: CDR1 MDHEN, CDR2 SYDVKM. The CDR3 loop reads CASSETPYEQYF. The CDR3 DNA is TGTGCCAGCAGCGAAACTCCCTACGAGCAGTACTTC.

For the CDR3, the DNA is TGTGCCAGCAGCCCAGGGGGCGGCAAGGAGACCCAGTACTTC. Protein: CASSPGGGKETQYF. The chain is built from TRBV6-5 and TRBJ2-5; 8 bases are a match to TRBD1. There are 14 residues in the CDR3. CDR1 and CDR2 (germline): MNHEY, SVGAGI. V dropped 6 bases and J dropped 5; count of bases not matched to a gene: 8.

This clone was found once. J is TRBJ2-3 and V is TRBV28; the D gene is possibly TRBD1 (6 bases). V was cut by 9 bases and J by 6 bases, with 25 bases left in between. Germline V gene sequence: CDR1 MDHEN, CDR2 SYDVKM. The CDR3 has 16 amino acids. For the CDR3, the DNA is TGTGCCAGGAGGGACATTGGTCCCTCCTGGCGGGATACGCAGTATTTT. Encoded protein: CARRDIGPSWRDTQYF.

This rearrangement joins TRBV6-6 to TRBJ2-2; 7 nucleotides agree with TRBD2. Germline V gene data show CDR1 as MNHNY and CDR2 as SVGAGI (reference sequence). CDR3 length equals 16 residues. Trimming took 2 bases from V and 4 from J; bases not matched to a gene: 7. CDR3 in amino acids: CASSYGGGSPTGELFF. The CDR3 bases are TGTGCCAGCAGTTACGGTGGCGGGAGTCCCACCGGGGAGCTGTTTTTT.

This clone was seen a few times. The CDR3 DNA reads as TGTGCCAGCAGCCCTCACTCTTATAGCGGGAGAGCGGAGCAGTTCTTC. It yields the protein CASSPHSYSGRAEQFF. The chain couples TRBV5-4 to TRBJ2-1; 9 nucleotides match TRBD2. The germline gives CDR1 SGHNT, CDR2 YYREEE (reference sequence). This CDR3 comprises 16 residues. The trim removed 4 bases at V and 10 bases at J, leaving 15 bases unmatched.

V is TRBV6-1 and J is TRBJ2-5, with D maybe TRBD1 (6 bases). The J call may be faulty, since TRBJ2-7 better matches the DNA end. Germline CDR1 and CDR2: MNHNS and SASEGT. The CDR3 length is 14 residues. CDR3 amino acids: CASRTGWFDYEQYF. CDR3 bases: TGTGCCAGCAGAACAGGGTGGTTCGACTACGAGCAGTACTTC.

The chain joins TRBV4-2 to TRBJ2-1; D is possibly TRBD2 (6 bases). The CDR3 totals 15 residues. Germline CDR1 reads LGHNA; CDR2 reads YNFKEQ. Between the trimmed V and J ends, which lost 4 bases and 6 bases, there was a span of 16 bases. Here the CDR3 DNA reads TGTGCCAGCAGCCTACTGAGTAGCGGAGGCAATGAGCAGTTCTTC. As protein: CASSLLSSGGNEQFF.

The chain combines TRBV28 with TRBJ1-1, with D maybe TRBD1 (5 bases). This CDR3 comprises 16 residues. V dropped 2 bases and J dropped 5 bases, with 18 bases sitting between them. Germline CDR1 reads MDHEN; CDR2 reads SYDVKM. The CDR3 DNA reads as TGTGCCAGCAGTTTACGGGCCCCCTCCGGGGGGACTGAAGCTTTCTTT. It encodes CASSLRAPSGGTEAFF.

The CDR3 bases are TGCGCCAGCAGCTTGGTCGGGCAGGGTTCTAGCACAGATACGCAGTATTTT. This codes for CASSLVGQGSSTDTQYF. The V gene is TRBV5-1, the J gene TRBJ2-3, with a tentative D call TRBD1 (5 bases). The V and J ends lost 0 bases and 0 bases respectively, with 14 bases between them. This CDR3 comprises 17 residues. Germline V gives CDR1 SGHRS, CDR2 YFSETQ. The full variable domain, completed using reference TRBV5-1 and TRBJ2-3, is KAGVTQTPRYLIKTRGQQVTLSCSPISGHRSVSWYQQTPGQGLQFLFEYFSETQRNKGNFPGRFSGRQFSNSRSEMNVSTLELGDSALYLCASSLVGQGSSTDTQYFGPGTRLTVL.

The rearrangement links TRBV23-1 to TRBJ1-4, with a tentative D call TRBD1 (6 bases). TRBV23-1 is identified as an open reading frame with a role that is uncertain. The CDR3 contains 15 residues. V gave up 6 bases and J gave up 6 bases, with 17 bases separating them. The CDR3 DNA reads TGCGCCAGCAGCTGTTTACAGGGTGAGGATGAAAAACTGTTTTTT. Its protein is CASSCLQGEDEKLFF.